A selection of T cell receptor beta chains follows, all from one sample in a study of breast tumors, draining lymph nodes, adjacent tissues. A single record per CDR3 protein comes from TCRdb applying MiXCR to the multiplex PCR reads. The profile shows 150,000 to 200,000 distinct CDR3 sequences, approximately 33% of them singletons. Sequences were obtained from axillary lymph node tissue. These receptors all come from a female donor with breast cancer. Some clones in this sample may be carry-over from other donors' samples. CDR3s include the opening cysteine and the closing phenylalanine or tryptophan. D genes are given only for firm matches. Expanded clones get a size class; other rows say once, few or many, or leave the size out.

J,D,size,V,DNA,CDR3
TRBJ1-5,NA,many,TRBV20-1,TGCAGTGCTATCAGGACAGTCAGCCAGCCCCAGCATTTT,CSAIRTVSQPQHF
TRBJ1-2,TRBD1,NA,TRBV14,TGTGCCGGCAGCCAAGGGACAGAGTATGGCTACACCTTC,CAGSQGTEYGYTF
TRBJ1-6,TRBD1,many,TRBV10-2,TGCGCCAGCAGAGGGACAGGGGAAAATTCACCCCTCCACTTT,CASRGTGENSPLHF
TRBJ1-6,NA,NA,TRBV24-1,TGTGCCACCAGGGGGGGACGCTCTCATTCACCCCTCCACTTT,CATRGGRSHSPLHF
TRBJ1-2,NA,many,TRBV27,TGTGCCAGCAGTTTATTAGGCAGGGAGGAGAATGGCTACACCTTC,CASSLLGREENGYTF
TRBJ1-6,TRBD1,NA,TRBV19,TGTCCCTCGAGGGGGACAGGGAGTAATTCACCCCTCCACTTT,CPSRGTGSNSPLHF
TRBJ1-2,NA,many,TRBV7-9,TGTGCCAGCAGCTTCGATCCTGGCTACACCTTC,CASSFDPGYTF
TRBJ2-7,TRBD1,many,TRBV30,TGTGCCTGGAGTATGGACAGGGTCGGGGAGCAGTACTTC,CAWSMDRVGEQYF
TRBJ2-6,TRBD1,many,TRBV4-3,TGCGCCAGCAGCCGCGGGACAGGGGGTACTGGGGCCAACGTCCTGACTTTC,CASSRGTGGTGANVLTF
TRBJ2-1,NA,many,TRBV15,TGTGCCACCAGCAAGGGGGGGAGCTACAATGAGCAGTTCTTC,CATSKGGSYNEQFF
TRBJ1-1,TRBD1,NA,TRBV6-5,TGTGCCAGCAGTTACTCGAGGGACAGGGGGCGAGACGCTGAAGCTTTCTTT,CASSYSRDRGRDAEAFF
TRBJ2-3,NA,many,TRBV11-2,TGTGCCAGCAGCTTAGGAGGGACGGGGCAGCCCCAGTATTTT,CASSLGGTGQPQYF
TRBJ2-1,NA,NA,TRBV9,TGTGCCAGCAGCGGGAGGACGTCTGTCTCCTACAATGAGCAGTTCTTC,CASSGRTSVSYNEQFF
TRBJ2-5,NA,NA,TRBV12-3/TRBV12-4,TGTGCCAGCAGTTTAATCGGTGGCGCGGCGAGAGAGACCCAGTACTTC,CASSLIGGAARETQYF
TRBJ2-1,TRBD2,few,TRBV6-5,TGTGCCAGCAGTCACTCCCCGACTAGCGGGAGAGGCAATGAGCAGTTCTTC,CASSHSPTSGRGNEQFF
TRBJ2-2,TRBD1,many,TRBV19,TGTGCCAGTAGTCCCCGGGACAGGGCTCTGACCGGGGAGCTGTTTTTT,CASSPRDRALTGELFF
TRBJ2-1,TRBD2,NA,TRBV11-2,TGTGCCAGCAGCCTTCTCTACCCGACTAGCGGGTCTACTTATGAGCAGTTCTTC,CASSLLYPTSGSTYEQFF
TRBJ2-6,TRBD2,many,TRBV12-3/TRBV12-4,TGTGCCAGCATCCCGGGGAGGGCCCTCTCTGGGGCCAACGTCCTGACTTTC,CASIPGRALSGANVLTF
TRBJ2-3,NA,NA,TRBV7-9,TGTGCCAGCAGTCCGGGGCACAAAAACACTGATACGCAGTATTTT,CASSPGHKNTDTQYF
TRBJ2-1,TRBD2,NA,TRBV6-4,TGTGCCAGCAGCCCTGGACTAGCGGGGGAGCAGTTCTTC,CASSPGLAGEQFF
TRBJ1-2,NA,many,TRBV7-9,TGTGCCAGCAGCTATTCGGACCATCGGGTGGATGGCTACACCTTC,CASSYSDHRVDGYTF
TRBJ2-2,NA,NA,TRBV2,TGTGCCAGCAGCCAAAGGACAGTGTTTGGGGGGGAGCTGTTCTTT,CASSQRTVFGGELFF
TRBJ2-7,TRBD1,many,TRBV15,TGTGCCACCAGCGAGGACAGGGGGAAAAGCGAGCAGTACTTC,CATSEDRGKSEQYF
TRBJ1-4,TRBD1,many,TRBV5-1,TGCGCCAGCAGCTTTACAGGGGCGGCTAATGAAAAACTGTTTTTT,CASSFTGAANEKLFF
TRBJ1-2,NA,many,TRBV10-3,TGTGCCATCAGTGGGGCCGGAAAGAGGGGCTACACCTTC,CAISGAGKRGYTF
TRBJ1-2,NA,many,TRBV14,TGTGCCAGCAGCCAGGATGGGCCCCAGGCCTACTATGGCTACACCTTC,CASSQDGPQAYYGYTF
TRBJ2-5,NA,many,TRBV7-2,TGTGCCAGCAGCCCACAAGACAGACAAGAGACCCAGTACTTC,CASSPQDRQETQYF
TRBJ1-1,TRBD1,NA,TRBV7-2,TGTGCCAGTCAGGGGGAGAACACTGAAGCTTTCTTT,CASQGENTEAFF
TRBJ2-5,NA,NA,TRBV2,TGTGCCAGCAGCCTACTAGAGCCCCAGTACTTC,CASSLLEPQYF
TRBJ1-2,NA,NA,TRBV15,TGTGCCACCAGCAGAGATGTAGGGGGGAGGTATGGCTACACCTTC,CATSRDVGGRYGYTF
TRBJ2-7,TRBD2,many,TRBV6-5,TGTGCCAGCAGTTATGGACTAGCGAACGCCTACGAGCAGTACTTC,CASSYGLANAYEQYF
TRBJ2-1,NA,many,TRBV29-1,TGCAGCGGGGGAAGAGGGGTATACAATGAGCAGTTCTTC,CSGGRGVYNEQFF
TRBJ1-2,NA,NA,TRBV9,TGTGCCAGCAGCGTAACCAGCGGGGTCTATGGCTACACCTTC,CASSVTSGVYGYTF
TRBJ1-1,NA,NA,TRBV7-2,TGTGCCAGCAGCTCCTACATGAACACTGAAGCTTTCTTT,CASSSYMNTEAFF
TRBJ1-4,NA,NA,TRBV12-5,TGTGCTAGTGGCGTGGGCTGGGGGGATGAAAAACTGTTTTTT,CASGVGWGDEKLFF
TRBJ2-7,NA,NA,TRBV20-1,TGCAGTGCCAGAGATTTTCCCCGCAGAGCCTACGAGCAGTACTTC,CSARDFPRRAYEQYF
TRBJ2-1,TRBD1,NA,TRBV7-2,TGTGCCAGCAGGGAGGACAGGGCGGACAATGAGCAGTTCTTC,CASREDRADNEQFF
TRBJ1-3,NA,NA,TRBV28,TGTGCCAGCTGGGGTACTGGAAACACCATATATTTT,CASWGTGNTIYF
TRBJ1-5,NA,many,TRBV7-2,TGTGCCAGCAGCTCCGACTCCGGGGGCAATCAGCCCCAGCATTTT,CASSSDSGGNQPQHF
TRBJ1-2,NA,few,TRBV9,TGTGCCAGCAGCGTAGGGGGGGGCTACACCTTC,CASSVGGGYTF
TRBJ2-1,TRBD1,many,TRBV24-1,TGTGCCACCAGTGATTTACAAGGGACAGGGAGTAATGAGCAGTTCTTC,CATSDLQGTGSNEQFF
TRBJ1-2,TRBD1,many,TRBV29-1,TGCAGCGTTGACCGTCCGGGGGGACAGGGGGTATATGGCTACACCTTC,CSVDRPGGQGVYGYTF
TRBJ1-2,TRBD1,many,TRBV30,TGTGCCTGGAGTTCCGGGACAGGGGTGAACTATGGCTACACCTTC,CAWSSGTGVNYGYTF
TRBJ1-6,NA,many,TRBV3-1,TGTGCCAGCAGCCAAGATACGATTAGGGGTTCACCCCTCCACTTT,CASSQDTIRGSPLHF
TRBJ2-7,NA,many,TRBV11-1,TGTGCCAGCAGCCAGGTGGGGCAAAACTACGAGCAGTACTTC,CASSQVGQNYEQYF
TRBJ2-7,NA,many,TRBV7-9,TGTGCCAGCAGCTACGGACCAGAGCAGTACTTC,CASSYGPEQYF